This T cell receptor beta chain was found in a study of T cell clonality in common variable immunodeficiency. This clone showed up many times. Its antigen is unknown. The read falls 3 residues short of the CDR3 end, and the missing part is taken from the germline J gene. Findings of the study overall: CVID subjects had higher TCRbeta clonality than healthy controls, most marked in about a third. Fewer deletions and N-nucleotide insertions were reportedly seen in common variable immunodeficiency TCR beta sequences.

The CDR3 has 14 amino acids. Trimming at V came to 7 bases and at J to 4 bases, leaving 9 bases not matched to a gene. Germline V lookup: CDR1 LNHDA, CDR2 SQIVND (reference sequence). Sequencing was performed with immunoSEQ multiplex PCR; in TCRdb, only in-frame clones are kept and a portion is missing. This sample carries roughly 42,000 clones, none of them present only once. This rearrangement joins TRBV19 to TRBJ1-2; 7 bases align to TRBD1. This TCR was recovered from a person aged 18 to 70 in good health. The sequencing input was peripheral blood mononuclear cells. CDR3 loop: CASTPGQSIYGYTF. CDR3 DNA, as far as it was read: TGTGCCAGTACCCCGGGACAGTCAATCTATGGC.